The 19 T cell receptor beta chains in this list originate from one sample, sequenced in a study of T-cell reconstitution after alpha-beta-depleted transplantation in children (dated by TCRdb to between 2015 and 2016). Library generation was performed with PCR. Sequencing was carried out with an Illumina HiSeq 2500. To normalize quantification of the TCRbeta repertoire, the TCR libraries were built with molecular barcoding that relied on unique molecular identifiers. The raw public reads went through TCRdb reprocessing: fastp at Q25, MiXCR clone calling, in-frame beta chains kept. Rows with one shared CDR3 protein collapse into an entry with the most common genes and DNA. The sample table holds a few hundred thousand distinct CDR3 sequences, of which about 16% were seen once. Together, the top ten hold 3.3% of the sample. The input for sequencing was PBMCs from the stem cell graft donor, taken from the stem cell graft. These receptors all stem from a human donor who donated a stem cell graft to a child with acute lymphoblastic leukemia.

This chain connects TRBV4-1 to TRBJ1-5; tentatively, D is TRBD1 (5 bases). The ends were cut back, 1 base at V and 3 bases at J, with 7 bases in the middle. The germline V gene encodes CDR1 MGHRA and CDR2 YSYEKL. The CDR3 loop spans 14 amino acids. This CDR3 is CASSQVTVNQPQHF. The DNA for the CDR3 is TGCGCCAGCAGCCAAGTGACAGTCAATCAGCCCCAGCATTTT.

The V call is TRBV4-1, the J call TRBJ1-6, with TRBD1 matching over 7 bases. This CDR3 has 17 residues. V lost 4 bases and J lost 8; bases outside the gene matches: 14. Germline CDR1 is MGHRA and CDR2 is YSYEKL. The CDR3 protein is CASSRYIQGFTDSPLHF. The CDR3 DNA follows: TGCGCCAGCAGCCGGTACATACAGGGGTTTACAGATTCACCCCTCCACTTT.

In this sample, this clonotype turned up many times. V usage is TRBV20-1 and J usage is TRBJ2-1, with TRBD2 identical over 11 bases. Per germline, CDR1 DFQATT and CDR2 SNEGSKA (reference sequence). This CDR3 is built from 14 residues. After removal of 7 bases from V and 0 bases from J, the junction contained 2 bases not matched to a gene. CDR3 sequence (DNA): TGCAGTGTAGCGGGAGGGAACTCCTACAATGAGCAGTTCTTC. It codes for CSVAGGNSYNEQFF.

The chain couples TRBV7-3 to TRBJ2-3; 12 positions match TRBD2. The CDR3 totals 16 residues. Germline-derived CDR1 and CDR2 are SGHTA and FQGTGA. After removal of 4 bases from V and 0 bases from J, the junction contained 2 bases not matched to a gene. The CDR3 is CASSSGLAGSTDTQYF. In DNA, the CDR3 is TGTGCCAGCAGCTCCGGACTAGCGGGAAGCACAGATACGCAGTATTTT. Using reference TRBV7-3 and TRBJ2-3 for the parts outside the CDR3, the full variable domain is GAGVSQTPSNKVTEKGKYVELRCDPISGHTALYWYRQSLGQGPEFLIYFQGTGAADDSGLPNDRFFAVRPEGSVSTLKIQRTERGDSAVYLCASSSGLAGSTDTQYFGPGTRLTVL.

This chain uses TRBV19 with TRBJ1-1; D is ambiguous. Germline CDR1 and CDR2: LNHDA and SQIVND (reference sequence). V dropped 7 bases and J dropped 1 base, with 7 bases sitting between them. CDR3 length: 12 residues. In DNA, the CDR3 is TGTGCCAGTACCTTCGGGAACACTGAAGCTTTCTTT. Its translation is CASTFGNTEAFF.

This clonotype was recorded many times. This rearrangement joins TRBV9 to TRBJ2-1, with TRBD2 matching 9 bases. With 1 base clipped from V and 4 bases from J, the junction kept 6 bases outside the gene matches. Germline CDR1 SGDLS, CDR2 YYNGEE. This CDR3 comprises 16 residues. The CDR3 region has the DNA TGTGCCAGCAGCGTATTGGGGACTAGCCCTTACAATGAGCAGTTCTTC. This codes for CASSVLGTSPYNEQFF.

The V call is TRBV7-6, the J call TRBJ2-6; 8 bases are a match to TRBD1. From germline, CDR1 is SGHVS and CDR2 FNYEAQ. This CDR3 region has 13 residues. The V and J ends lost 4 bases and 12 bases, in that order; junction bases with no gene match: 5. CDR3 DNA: TGTGCCAGCAGCTCCGGACAGGGTCGCGTCCTGACTTTC. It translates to CASSSGQGRVLTF.

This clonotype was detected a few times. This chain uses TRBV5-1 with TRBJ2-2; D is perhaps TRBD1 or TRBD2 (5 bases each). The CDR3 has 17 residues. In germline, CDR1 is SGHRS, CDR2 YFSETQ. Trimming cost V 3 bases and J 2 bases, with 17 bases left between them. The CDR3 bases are TGCGCCAGCAGCTCCAGCCCCGGGACGGAAAACACCGGGGAGCTGTTTTTT. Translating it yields CASSSSPGTENTGELFF.

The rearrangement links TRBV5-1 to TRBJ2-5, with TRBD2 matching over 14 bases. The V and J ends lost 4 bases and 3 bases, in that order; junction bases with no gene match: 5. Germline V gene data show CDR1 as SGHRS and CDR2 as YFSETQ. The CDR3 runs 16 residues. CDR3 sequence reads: CASSTGTSGGKETQYF. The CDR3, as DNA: TGCGCCAGCAGCACAGGGACTAGCGGGGGCAAAGAGACCCAGTACTTC.

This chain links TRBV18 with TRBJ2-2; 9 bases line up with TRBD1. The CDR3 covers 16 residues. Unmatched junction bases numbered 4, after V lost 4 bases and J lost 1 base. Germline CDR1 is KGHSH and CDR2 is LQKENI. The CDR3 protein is CASSRRTGENTGELFF. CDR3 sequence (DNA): TGTGCCAGCTCACGACGGACAGGGGAGAACACCGGGGAGCTGTTTTTT.

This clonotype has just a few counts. CDR3 residues: CAILAGGNTGELFF. DNA of the CDR3: TGTGCCATCCTCGCAGGGGGAAACACCGGGGAGCTGTTTTTT. The chain couples TRBV10-3 to TRBJ2-2; TRBD1 aligns across 7 bases. The CDR3 is 14 amino acids. Germline V gene lookup returns CDR1 ENHRY and CDR2 SYGVKD. J lost 2 bases, V lost 8 bases, and 5 bases had no gene match.

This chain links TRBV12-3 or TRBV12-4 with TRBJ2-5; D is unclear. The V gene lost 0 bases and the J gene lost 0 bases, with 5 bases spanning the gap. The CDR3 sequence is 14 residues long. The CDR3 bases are TGTGCCAGCAGTTTAGCACCCGACCAAGAGACCCAGTACTTC. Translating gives CASSLAPDQETQYF.

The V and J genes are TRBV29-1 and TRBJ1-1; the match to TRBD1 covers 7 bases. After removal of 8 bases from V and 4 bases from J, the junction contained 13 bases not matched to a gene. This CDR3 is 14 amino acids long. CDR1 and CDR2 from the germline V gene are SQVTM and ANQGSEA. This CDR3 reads CSRYPSRGGTEAFF. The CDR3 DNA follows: TGCAGCCGTTACCCTAGCAGGGGGGGCACTGAAGCTTTCTTT.

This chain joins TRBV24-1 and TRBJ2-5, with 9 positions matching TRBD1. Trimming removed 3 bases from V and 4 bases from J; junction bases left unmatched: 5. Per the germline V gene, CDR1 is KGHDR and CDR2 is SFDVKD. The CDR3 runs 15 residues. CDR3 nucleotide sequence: TGTGCCACCAGTGATCCCGGACAGGGGCGAGAGACCCAGTACTTC. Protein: CATSDPGQGRETQYF.

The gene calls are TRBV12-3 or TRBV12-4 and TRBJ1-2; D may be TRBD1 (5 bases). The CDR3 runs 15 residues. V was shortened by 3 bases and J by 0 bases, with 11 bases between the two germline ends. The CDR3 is CASSFGHRANYGYTF. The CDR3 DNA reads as TGTGCCAGCAGTTTCGGACACCGAGCTAACTATGGCTACACCTTC.

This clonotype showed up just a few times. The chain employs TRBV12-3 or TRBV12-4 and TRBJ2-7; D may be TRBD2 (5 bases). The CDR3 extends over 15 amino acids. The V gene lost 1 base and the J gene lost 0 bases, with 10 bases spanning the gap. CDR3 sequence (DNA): TGTGCCAGCAGTTTAGGGACTTTTAACTCCTACGAGCAGTACTTC. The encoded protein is CASSLGTFNSYEQYF.

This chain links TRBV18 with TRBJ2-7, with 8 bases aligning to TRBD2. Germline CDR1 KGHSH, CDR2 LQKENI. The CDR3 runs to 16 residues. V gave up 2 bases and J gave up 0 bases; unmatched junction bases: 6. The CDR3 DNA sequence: TGTGCCAGCTCACCATTAGCAGCGGGAGCCTCCTACGAGCAGTACTTC. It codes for CASSPLAAGASYEQYF. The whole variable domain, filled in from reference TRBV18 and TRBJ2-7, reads NAGVMQNPRHLVRRRGQEARLRCSPMKGHSHVYWYRQLPEEGLKFMVYLQKENIIDESGMPKERFSAEFPKEGPSILRIQQVVRGDSAAYFCASSPLAAGASYEQYFGPGTRLTVT.

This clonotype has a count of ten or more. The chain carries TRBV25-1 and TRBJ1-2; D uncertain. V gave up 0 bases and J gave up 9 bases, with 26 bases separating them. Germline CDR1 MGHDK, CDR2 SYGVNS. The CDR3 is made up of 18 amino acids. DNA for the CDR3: TGTGCCAGCAGTGAATATGCGAGCGACCGGGGTATCGGAGGGAGCTACACCTTC. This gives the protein CASSEYASDRGIGGSYTF.

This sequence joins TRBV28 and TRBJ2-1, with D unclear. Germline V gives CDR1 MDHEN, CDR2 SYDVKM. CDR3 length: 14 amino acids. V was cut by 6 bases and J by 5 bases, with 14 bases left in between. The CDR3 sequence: CASSPSRPHNEQFF. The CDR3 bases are TGTGCCAGCAGCCCCTCACGGCCCCACAATGAGCAGTTCTTC.